Below, 19 T cell receptor beta chains from the same sample are listed, as sequenced in a study of T-cell memory formation after mild COVID-19. TCRdb ran MiXCR on the 5' RACE reads and lists one entry per CDR3 protein. The repertoire holds 100,000 to 140,000 distinct CDR3 sequences, with 13% to 15% as singletons. Sequencing was performed on PBMCs or a T cell subset sorted from them (not recorded which). The receptors stem from a man between 18 and 29 years old who had mild COVID-19 (a few samples of this study predate the infection). Cell type and time point are not known.

This clonotype has more than one count but fewer than ten. The chain uses TRBV7-9 and TRBJ2-1, with 7 bases aligning to TRBD1. CDR3 length: 15 residues. V shed 5 bases, J shed 4 bases, and the junction held 8 bases outside the gene matches. Germline V CDR1 and CDR2: SEHNR, FQNEAQ (reference sequence). The CDR3 reads CASSPRDSLYNEQFF. CDR3 DNA: TGTGCCAGCAGCCCCCGGGACAGCCTATACAATGAGCAGTTCTTC.

This clonotype was counted a few times. The chain is built from TRBV5-1 and TRBJ2-1; D gene unclear. V was cut by 4 bases and J by 5 bases, with 22 bases left in between. This CDR3 contains 17 residues. Germline CDR1 is SGHRS and CDR2 is YFSETQ. CDR3 DNA: TGCGCCAGCAGCCCACTATCATCCCTCTTCCAAAACAATGAGCAGTTCTTC. Translated: CASSPLSSLFQNNEQFF.

V usage is TRBV3-1 and J usage is TRBJ2-3; D gene uncertain. Germline CDR1 LGHDT, CDR2 YNNKEL (reference sequence). The CDR3 totals 14 residues. V lost 4 bases and J 0 bases, leaving 8 bases between the germline ends. DNA of the CDR3: TGTGCCAGCAGCCCTAGTGTGAGCACAGATACGCAGTATTTT. Its translation is CASSPSVSTDTQYF.

This chain links TRBV28 with TRBJ2-5, with 8 positions matching TRBD1. The V gene end was trimmed by 6 bases and the J gene end by 2 bases; junction bases not matched to a gene: 8. CDR3 size: 15 residues. The germline CDR1 and CDR2 sequences are MDHEN and SYDVKM. The CDR3: CASSGKYRGQETQYF. The CDR3 coding sequence is TGTGCCAGCAGCGGGAAGTACAGGGGGCAAGAGACCCAGTACTTC.

This clonotype appeared a few times. The rearrangement links TRBV3-1 to TRBJ1-2; D is ambiguous. V lost 5 bases, J lost 4 bases, and 14 bases lay in between. The CDR3 length is 14 residues. Germline V gene lookup returns CDR1 LGHDT and CDR2 YNNKEL (reference sequence). This chain's CDR3 is CASSSQTPAYGYTF. DNA for the CDR3: TGTGCCAGCAGCTCCCAAACGCCCGCCTATGGCTACACCTTC.

This clonotype was recorded a few times. The genes are TRBV7-2 and TRBJ2-1, with 9 nucleotides matching TRBD1. In germline, CDR1 is SGHTA, CDR2 FQGNSA. J was trimmed by 9 bases and V by 7 bases; bases with no gene match: 13. The CDR3 is made up of 15 amino acids. The CDR3 sequence: CASNPSDRGELEQFF. DNA for the CDR3: TGTGCCAGCAACCCCTCGGACAGGGGCGAGCTTGAGCAGTTCTTC.

V and J are TRBV6-2 or TRBV6-3 and TRBJ1-5, with D hard to call. The CDR3 sequence is 14 residues long. V was cut by 2 bases and J by 6 bases, with 11 bases left in between. Germline V lookup: CDR1 MNHEY, CDR2 SVGEGT. CDR3 bases: TGTGCCAGCAGTTACGATTTACCCGGTCAGCCCCAGCATTTT. Its protein product is CASSYDLPGQPQHF.

This clonotype was detected ten times or more. This chain joins TRBV5-1 and TRBJ2-3; D is unclear. Trimming pared 0 bases from V and 0 bases from J, leaving 5 bases between. This CDR3 is built from 14 residues. Germline CDR1 is SGHRS and CDR2 is YFSETQ. CDR3: CASSLVPSTDTQYF. CDR3 sequence (DNA): TGCGCCAGCAGCTTGGTGCCTAGCACAGATACGCAGTATTTT. Together with reference TRBV5-1 and TRBJ2-3, the CDR3 gives the full variable domain: KAGVTQTPRYLIKTRGQQVTLSCSPISGHRSVSWYQQTPGQGLQFLFEYFSETQRNKGNFPGRFSGRQFSNSRSEMNVSTLELGDSALYLCASSLVPSTDTQYFGPGTRLTVL.

This chain uses TRBV7-2 with TRBJ2-3; D is undetermined. This CDR3 is built from 15 residues. The germline CDR1 and CDR2 sequences are SGHTA and FQGNSA. V was trimmed by 2 bases and J by 0 bases, leaving 9 bases between them. CDR3 nucleotides: TGTGCCAGCAGCTTAACGCGGTATAGCACAGATACGCAGTATTTT. Translating it yields CASSLTRYSTDTQYF.

This clonotype has a handful of counts. This sequence joins TRBV29-1 and TRBJ1-2, with D uncertain. Germline V gives CDR1 SQVTM, CDR2 ANQGSEA. The V gene lost 0 bases and the J gene lost 4 bases, with 6 bases spanning the gap. This CDR3 comprises 12 residues. DNA of the CDR3: TGCAGCGTTGAAGAAACTCTCTATGGCTACACCTTC. Protein sequence: CSVEETLYGYTF.

This clonotype was observed a few times. The chain uses TRBV9 and TRBJ2-2; D might be TRBD2 (6 bases). CDR1 and CDR2 (germline): SGDLS, YYNGEE. The CDR3 runs to 16 residues. V lost 0 bases, J lost 4 bases, and 13 bases lay in between. In DNA form, the CDR3 reads TGTGCCAGCAGCGTAGGTGGGGGGTTCGGCACCGGGGAGCTGTTTTTT. It specifies CASSVGGGFGTGELFF.

This clonotype was picked up many times. This sequence joins TRBV4-1 and TRBJ1-2, with D unclear. The length of the CDR3 is 13 residues. Germline assignment: CDR1 MGHRA and CDR2 YSYEKL. V dropped 2 bases and J dropped 7 bases, with 11 bases sitting between them. The CDR3: CASSQFKVSGYTF. The CDR3 DNA reads TGCGCCAGCAGCCAATTTAAGGTTTCTGGCTACACCTTC.

This chain connects TRBV6-2 or TRBV6-3 to TRBJ1-2; D uncertain. The CDR3 length is 14 residues. Trimming cost V 2 bases and J 6 bases, with 13 bases left between them. Germline CDR1 and CDR2: MNHEY and SVGEGT. Here the CDR3 DNA reads TGTGCCAGCAGTTACGCAGCGGCGCTGGATGGCTACACCTTC. It codes for CASSYAAALDGYTF.

The table lists this clonotype with a few counts. The V call is TRBV6-2 or TRBV6-3, the J call TRBJ1-4; D uncertain. The germline V gene encodes CDR1 MNHEY and CDR2 SVGEGT. Trimming removed 6 bases from V and 7 bases from J, with 21 bases in between. The CDR3 spans 16 residues. CDR3 residues: CASSRLLGPTREKLFF. The CDR3 coding sequence is TGTGCCAGCAGCCGCCTACTAGGACCGACGCGTGAAAAACTGTTTTTT.

This clonotype came up many times. The chain joins TRBV12-3 or TRBV12-4 to TRBJ2-3; either TRBD1 or TRBD2 may fit D (5 bases each). This CDR3 has 15 residues. V shed 6 bases and J shed 0 bases, with 13 bases lying between them. CDR3 protein: CASSLRDVSTDTQYF. CDR3 nucleotides: TGTGCCAGCAGCCTTAGGGACGTCAGCACAGATACGCAGTATTTT.

The chain carries TRBV5-1 and TRBJ1-1, with 9 bases aligning to TRBD1. Trimming took 3 bases from V and 3 from J; bases not matched to a gene: 3. The length of the CDR3 is 14 residues. Germline V lookup: CDR1 SGHRS, CDR2 YFSETQ. DNA for the CDR3: TGCGCCAGCAGCTGGGGGACAGGGTACACTGAAGCTTTCTTT. Translation: CASSWGTGYTEAFF.

This clonotype has only a few counts. This chain links TRBV4-3 with TRBJ2-3; D is undetermined. The germline V gene has CDR1 LGHNA and CDR2 YSLEER. Deletions cut 0 bases from V and 2 bases from J, with 9 bases between. CDR3 size: 15 residues. CDR3 sequence (DNA): TGCGCCAGCAGCCAAGATAGTAGTTTCACAGATACGCAGTATTTT. Amino acids: CASSQDSSFTDTQYF.

The J gene is TRBJ2-5, the V gene TRBV11-2; D not certain. From germline, CDR1 is SGHAT and CDR2 FQNNGV. CDR3 length equals 14 residues. The V gene lost 1 base and the J gene lost 1 base, with 7 bases spanning the gap. CDR3 region: CASSLVPTQETQYF. CDR3 nucleotide sequence: TGTGCCAGCAGCTTAGTACCGACCCAAGAGACCCAGTACTTC.

The chain employs TRBV2 and TRBJ2-2; no firm D call. V dropped 7 bases and J dropped 0 bases, with 3 bases sitting between them. Germline lookup yields CDR1 SNHLY and CDR2 FYNNEI. This CDR3 is built from 12 residues. The CDR3 region has the DNA TGTGCCAGCATGGCGAACACCGGGGAGCTGTTTTTT. Amino acids: CASMANTGELFF.